The TCR beta chain described here comes from a study of blood T cell repertoires in COVID-19. As for the study in general: The United States, Italy and Spain supplied acute and convalescent COVID-19 samples. T cells, B-cell-depleted T cells, or PBMCs provided the cDNA or gDNA that served as material.

Methods used by the authors: Reference gene primer amplification gave estimated nucleated cell counts. The protocol was immunoSEQ multiplex PCR, while the TCRdb copy is restricted to in-frame clones and leaves out a portion. V, J and clone size derive from that table, while D and trimming were established from the DNA sequence. The data hold approximately 180,000 clones, with 80% to 90% observed a single time. This clonotype originated in a human donor with active or convalescent COVID-19. The donor label of this sample is uncertain. Sequencing used peripheral blood.

CDR3: CASSATRNEQFF. The CDR3 region has the DNA TGTGCCAGCAGCGCTACTAGGAATGAGCAGTTCTTC. The chain recombines TRBV6-5 with TRBJ2-1, with D possibly TRBD2 on 5 matching bases. Germline V gene sequence: CDR1 MNHEY, CDR2 SVGAGI. V was trimmed by 6 bases and J by 7 bases, leaving 10 bases between them. CDR3 length: 12 residues.